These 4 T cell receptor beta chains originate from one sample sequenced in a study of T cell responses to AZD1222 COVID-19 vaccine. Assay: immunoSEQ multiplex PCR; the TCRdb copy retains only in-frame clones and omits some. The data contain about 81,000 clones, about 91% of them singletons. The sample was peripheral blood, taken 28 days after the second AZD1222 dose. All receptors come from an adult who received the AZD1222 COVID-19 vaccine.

The CDR3 spells CATSSELAAYEQYF. The CDR3 DNA reads TGTGCCACCAGCAGCGAACTAGCCGCCTACGAGCAGTACTTC. This sequence joins TRBV15 and TRBJ2-7; TRBD2 might be the D (6 bases). The CDR3 sequence is 14 residues long. The germline gives CDR1 LNHNV, CDR2 YYDKDF (reference sequence). V gave up 3 bases and J gave up 2 bases, with 11 bases separating them.

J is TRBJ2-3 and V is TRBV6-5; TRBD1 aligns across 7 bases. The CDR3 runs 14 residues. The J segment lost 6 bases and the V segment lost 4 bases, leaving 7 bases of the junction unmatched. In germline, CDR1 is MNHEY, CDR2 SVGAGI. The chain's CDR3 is CASSLGQRGDTQYF. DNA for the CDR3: TGTGCCAGCAGTTTGGGACAGCGCGGGGATACGCAGTATTTT.

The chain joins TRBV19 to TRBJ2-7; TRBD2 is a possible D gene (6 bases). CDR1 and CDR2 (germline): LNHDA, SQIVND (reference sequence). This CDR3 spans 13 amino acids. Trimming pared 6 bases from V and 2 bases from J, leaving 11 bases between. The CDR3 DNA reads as TGTGCCAGTAGCGCGGGGTTGGCCTACGAGCAGTACTTC. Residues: CASSAGLAYEQYF.

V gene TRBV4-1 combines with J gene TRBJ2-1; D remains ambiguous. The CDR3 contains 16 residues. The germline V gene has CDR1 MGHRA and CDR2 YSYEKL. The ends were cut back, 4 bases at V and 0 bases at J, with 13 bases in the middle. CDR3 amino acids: CASSPPRRLSYNEQFF. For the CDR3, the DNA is TGCGCCAGCAGCCCCCCCCGGAGACTCTCCTACAATGAGCAGTTCTTC.